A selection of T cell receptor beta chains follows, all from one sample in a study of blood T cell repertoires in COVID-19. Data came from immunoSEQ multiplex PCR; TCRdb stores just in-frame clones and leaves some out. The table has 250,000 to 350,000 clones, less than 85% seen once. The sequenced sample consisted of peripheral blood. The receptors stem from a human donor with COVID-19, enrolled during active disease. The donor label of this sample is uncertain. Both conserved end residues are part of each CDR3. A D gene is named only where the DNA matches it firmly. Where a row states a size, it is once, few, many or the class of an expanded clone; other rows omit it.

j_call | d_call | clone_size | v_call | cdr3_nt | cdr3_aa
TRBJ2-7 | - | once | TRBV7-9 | TGTGCCAGCAGCTTAGATCAGGACGAGCAGTACTTC | CASSLDQDEQYF
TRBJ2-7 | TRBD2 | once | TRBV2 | TGTGCCAGCACCAAGAGCACCGGGACTAGCGACACCTACGAGCAGTACTTC | CASTKSTGTSDTYEQYF
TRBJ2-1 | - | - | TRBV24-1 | TGTGCCACCAGTGATCCAGGGTCTCACAATGAGCAGTTCTTC | CATSDPGSHNEQFF
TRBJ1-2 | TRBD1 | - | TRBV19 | TGTGCCAGTAGTACCCTCGACAGGGGGCCTAACTATGGCTACACCTTC | CASSTLDRGPNYGYTF
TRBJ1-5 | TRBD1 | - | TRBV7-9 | TGTGCCAGCAGCTTAGGGGGGACAGTCAATCAGCCCCAGCATTTT | CASSLGGTVNQPQHF
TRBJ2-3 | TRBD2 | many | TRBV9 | TGTGCCAGCAGCGTAGAATCCGGGGGGGCCGGAACGCAGTATTTT | CASSVESGGAGTQYF
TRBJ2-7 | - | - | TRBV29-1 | TGCAGCGTTGGGGGTTCGGGGTTCAACGAGCAGTACTTC | CSVGGSGFNEQYF
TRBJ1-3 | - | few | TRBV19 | TGTGCCAGTGTTAATGGCCGTTTATTATCTGGAAACACCATATATTTT | CASVNGRLLSGNTIYF
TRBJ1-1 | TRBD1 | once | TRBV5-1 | TGCGCCAGCAGCTTGATGATCAGGGGGACTGAAGCTTTCTTT | CASSLMIRGTEAFF
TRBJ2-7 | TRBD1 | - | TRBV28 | TGTGCCAGCAGTCCGCGACAGGGGACCTACGAGCAGTACTTC | CASSPRQGTYEQYF
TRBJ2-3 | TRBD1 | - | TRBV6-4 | TGTGCCAGCGCAAGAGGGGGCGGCACAGATACGCAGTATTTT | CASARGGGTDTQYF
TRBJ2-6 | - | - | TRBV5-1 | TGCGCCAGCGGAGGGGGGGCAGATGGGGCCAACGTCCTGACTTTC | CASGGGADGANVLTF
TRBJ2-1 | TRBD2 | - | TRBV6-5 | TGTGCCAGCAGTCCGGGACTAGTCAACTACAATGAGCAGTTCTTC | CASSPGLVNYNEQFF
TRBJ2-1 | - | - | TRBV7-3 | TGTGCCAGCAGCTTAGGAGGGGGCAGACTCTCCAATGAGCAGTTCTTC | CASSLGGGRLSNEQFF
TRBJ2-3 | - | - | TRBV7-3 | TGTGCCAGCAGCTTATTACCAGCAGATACGCAGTATTTT | CASSLLPADTQYF
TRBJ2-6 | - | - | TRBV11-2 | TGTGCCAGCAGCATTCAGGTGGCCGGGGCCAACGTCCTGACTTTC | CASSIQVAGANVLTF
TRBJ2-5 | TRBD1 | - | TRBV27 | TGTGCCAGCAGTTTGGAAAGGGGGCCGGGGACCCAGTACTTC | CASSLERGPGTQYF